The 20 T cell receptor beta chains below all came from one sample that was sequenced in a study of a mutant IDH1 vaccine in newly diagnosed glioma. Indicated time point: week 47, end of study. Every vaccine dose comprised 300 ug of mutant IDH1 20-mer peptide plus topical imiquimod. This table comes from immunoSEQ multiplex PCR, and its TCRdb copy is limited to in-frame clones, with some not included. The sample lists almost 95,000 clones, roughly nine tenths occurring once. The antigens these receptors bind are not known. Sequencing was performed on PBMCs, taken from a glioma patient whose treatment included an IDH1 peptide vaccine. The receptors here all came from a woman aged 45-65 years with glioma.

V and J are TRBV7-9 and TRBJ2-1; D is uncertain. Germline V gives CDR1 SEHNR, CDR2 FQNEAQ (reference sequence). The CDR3 sequence is 15 residues long. V was pared by 5 bases and J by 0 bases, with 11 bases between. The CDR3 loop reads CASSVETSSYNEQFF. In nucleotides, the CDR3 is TGTGCCAGCAGCGTGGAGACAAGCTCCTACAATGAGCAGTTCTTC.

This chain connects TRBV7-2 to TRBJ2-5; 7 bases agree with TRBD1. Germline trimming cut 5 bases from V and 3 bases from J; bases unmatched to any gene: 6. CDR3 length equals 14 residues. The germline V gene encodes CDR1 SGHTA and CDR2 FQGNSA. The CDR3 spells CASSPGTVKETQYF. CDR3 DNA sequence: TGTGCCAGCAGCCCAGGGACAGTAAAAGAGACCCAGTACTTC.

The CDR3 loop reads CASSPRQVGVTEAFF. Written as DNA, the CDR3 is TGTGCCAGTAGTCCCAGACAGGTCGGCGTCACTGAAGCTTTCTTT. The V call is TRBV19, the J call TRBJ1-1, with a tentative D call TRBD1 (6 bases). The germline CDR1 and CDR2 sequences are LNHDA and SQIVND (reference sequence). This CDR3 comprises 15 residues. V lost 5 bases to trimming and J lost 4 bases, with 17 bases between them. Full variable domain (outside the CDR3, taken from reference TRBV19 and TRBJ1-1): DGGITQSPKYLFRKEGQNVTLSCEQNLNHDAMYWYRQDPGQGLRLIYYSQIVNDFQKGDIAEGYSVSREKKESFPLTVTSAQKNPTAFYLCASSPRQVGVTEAFFGQGTRLTVV.

The CDR3 loop is CASSSTTGNTEAFF. CDR3 coding DNA: TGTGCCAGCAGCTCGACGACAGGGAACACTGAAGCTTTCTTT. The chain links TRBV7-9 to TRBJ1-1, with D possibly being TRBD1 (6 bases). Germline CDR1 is SEHNR and CDR2 is FQNEAQ (reference sequence). CDR3 size: 14 residues. V was pared by 4 bases and J by 1 base, with 10 bases between.

The chain joins TRBV30 to TRBJ1-4, with D uncertain. Germline V lookup: CDR1 GTSNPN, CDR2 SVGIG (reference sequence). The CDR3 contains 14 residues. The V end lost 5 bases, the J end lost 7 bases, and 17 bases lay between the germline ends. This CDR3 is CAWGRQGSGEKLFF. CDR3 nucleotide sequence: TGTGCCTGGGGCCGACAAGGCTCGGGTGAAAAACTGTTTTTT.

The rearrangement uses TRBV18 and TRBJ2-1, with 10 bases that match TRBD2. Trimming at V came to 4 bases and at J to 0 bases, leaving 21 bases not matched to a gene. Germline V gene sequence: CDR1 KGHSH, CDR2 LQKENI. The CDR3 spans 22 residues. The DNA of the CDR3 is TGTGCCAGCTCACGATGGATGACGACAGAGGGGACTAGCGTCTTCTCCTACAATGAGCAGTTCTTC. This encodes CASSRWMTTEGTSVFSYNEQFF.

This rearrangement joins TRBV5-1 to TRBJ2-1, with D tentatively TRBD1 (5 bases). Germline loops: CDR1 SGHRS, CDR2 YFSETQ. The CDR3 contains 15 residues. Trimming pared 0 bases from V and 0 bases from J, leaving 7 bases between. CDR3 bases: TGCGCCAGCAGCTTGGATGGGGCCTCCTACAATGAGCAGTTCTTC. Translating it yields CASSLDGASYNEQFF.

CDR3 nucleotide sequence: TGTGCCAGCAGCCCCTTACAGGGGGCTGAGCAGTTCTTC. This encodes CASSPLQGAEQFF. The chain joins TRBV7-9 to TRBJ2-1, with 9 bases fitting TRBD1. The CDR3 contains 13 residues. In germline, CDR1 is SEHNR, CDR2 FQNEAQ (reference sequence). J gave up 9 bases and V 5 bases, and 5 bases lay outside the gene matches.

The CDR3 loop is CASSLESGLQETQYF. The CDR3 DNA is TGTGCCAGCAGCTTAGAGTCAGGTTTACAAGAGACCCAGTACTTC. The chain links TRBV7-9 to TRBJ2-5, with no clear D. The CDR3 extends over 15 amino acids. CDR1 is SEHNR and CDR2 is FQNEAQ in the germline V gene (reference sequence). Trimming took off 1 base at V and 2 bases at J, with 11 bases between the two ends.

The chain links TRBV28 to TRBJ2-7; 7 bases fit TRBD1. The CDR3 totals 13 residues. CDR1 MDHEN and CDR2 SYDVKM come from the germline V gene. The V gene end was trimmed by 3 bases and the J gene end by 3 bases; junction bases not matched to a gene: 2. Here the CDR3 reads CASSFWDSYEQYF. The DNA of the CDR3 is TGTGCCAGCAGTTTTTGGGACAGCTACGAGCAGTACTTC.

V and J are TRBV2 and TRBJ1-4; unclear D gene. Trimming removed 8 bases from V and 6 bases from J, with 10 bases in between. The CDR3 runs to 12 residues. The germline V gene has CDR1 SNHLY and CDR2 FYNNEI. CDR3 DNA: TGTGCCAGCGCCTCCGCTGATGAAAAACTGTTTTTT. Its translation: CASASADEKLFF.

This chain joins TRBV6-5 and TRBJ2-7; unclear D gene. The V and J ends lost 4 bases and 0 bases respectively, with 7 bases between them. CDR1 and CDR2 from the germline V gene are MNHEY and SVGAGI. CDR3 length equals 13 residues. The CDR3 sequence: CASSLLSSYEQYF. CDR3 nucleotide sequence: TGTGCCAGCAGTTTACTCAGCTCCTACGAGCAGTACTTC.

The chain has TRBV5-1 and TRBJ2-3; D gene uncertain. Trimming removed 8 bases at V and 6 bases at J, with 10 bases between. CDR1 and CDR2 (germline): SGHRS, YFSETQ. The CDR3 spans 11 residues. The CDR3 DNA reads as TGCGCCAGTAGAGGTATGGATACGCAGTATTTT. Translated: CASRGMDTQYF.

The chain has TRBV30 and TRBJ1-4; D perhaps matches TRBD1 (5 bases). Looked up from germline, CDR1 is GTSNPN and CDR2 is SVGIG (reference sequence). The CDR3 loop spans 16 amino acids. V lost 4 bases and J lost 7, with 22 bases in between. The CDR3 nucleotides are TGTGCCTGGACCTTCGGGTGGGGGTCGGGAGGTGAAAAACTGTTTTTT. Its translation: CAWTFGWGSGGEKLFF.

V gene TRBV7-8 combines with J gene TRBJ1-5; unclear D gene. With 1 base removed from V and 1 base from J, the gap between germline ends came to 11 bases. Germline lookup yields CDR1 SGHVS and CDR2 FQNEAQ. The CDR3 is 16 amino acids. The CDR3 loop reads CASSLEGLTSNQPQHF. The CDR3 nucleotides read TGTGCCAGCAGCTTAGAGGGCCTCACGAGCAATCAGCCCCAGCATTTT.

The chain joins TRBV28 to TRBJ2-5, with a tentative D call TRBD1 (6 bases). The V end was cut by 5 bases, the J end by 3 bases, with 25 bases between. Looked up from germline, CDR1 is MDHEN and CDR2 is SYDVKM. This CDR3 comprises 18 residues. The CDR3 sequence is CASSPPFLLGAREETQYF. DNA for the CDR3: TGTGCCAGCAGTCCGCCTTTCCTGTTGGGGGCGAGGGAAGAGACCCAGTACTTC. Full variable domain (missing parts from reference TRBV28 and TRBJ2-5): DVKVTQSSRYLVKRTGEKVFLECVQDMDHENMFWYRQDPGLGLRLIYFSYDVKMKEKGDIPEGYSVSREKKERFSLILESASTNQTSMYLCASSPPFLLGAREETQYFGPGTRLLVL.

Only a few counts were recorded for this clone. This sequence joins TRBV4-1 and TRBJ1-5, with D unresolved. The CDR3 runs 13 residues. Trimming cost V 4 bases and J 7 bases, with 11 bases left between them. Germline CDR1 and CDR2: MGHRA and YSYEKL. The CDR3 DNA is TGCGCCAGCAGCCCGAGGGTTGGGCAGCCCCAGCATTTT. Translated: CASSPRVGQPQHF.

J is TRBJ1-2 and V is TRBV28, with 7 bases identical to TRBD1. Germline V gives CDR1 MDHEN, CDR2 SYDVKM. J lost 3 bases, V lost 8 bases, and 15 bases had no gene match. The CDR3 runs to 16 residues. The CDR3, as DNA: TGTGCCAGCGGAACCTTACAGGGGAGAGCGGACTATGGCTACACCTTC. Translated: CASGTLQGRADYGYTF.

V gene TRBV7-9 combines with J gene TRBJ1-4, with 9 bases identical to TRBD1. The CDR3 runs 15 residues. Germline CDR1 reads SEHNR; CDR2 reads FQNEAQ (reference sequence). With V trimmed by 5 bases and J by 1 base, 2 bases remained unmatched. This CDR3 reads CASSKGQGTNEKLFF. The CDR3 bases are TGTGCCAGCAGCAAGGGACAGGGAACTAATGAAAAACTGTTTTTT.

The chain joins TRBV5-1 to TRBJ1-6, with TRBD1 matching 7 bases. CDR3 size: 15 residues. The V gene's germline CDR1 is SGHRS and CDR2 YFSETQ. The ends lost 4 bases at V and 7 bases at J; junction bases unmatched: 8. The CDR3: CASSPWTGENSPLHF. CDR3 nucleotide sequence: TGCGCCAGCAGCCCCTGGACAGGAGAAAATTCACCCCTCCACTTT.